The 4 T cell receptor beta chains reported below all come from one sample, sequenced in a study of blood T cells in healthy people across ages. The use of a sample-barcoded 5' primer and a J-beta primer mix characterized a second PCR of about 7 to 12 cycles. TCRdb reprocessed the 5' RACE reads with MiXCR, giving one entry per CDR3 protein. The sample lists about 1,800,000 distinct CDR3 sequences, approximately 30% occurring once. The sequencing sample was made of blood. The receptor source for this set is a woman aged 25-40 years in good health.

As for this clonotype: Just one base apart from a much larger clone, this may be a read error. The chain has TRBV10-3 and TRBJ1-4; D uncertain. Germline CDR1 is ENHRY and CDR2 is SYGVKD. This CDR3 has 13 residues. CDR3 in DNA: TGTGCCATGGCGGCCAACCATAATGAAAAACGGTTTTTT. Protein product: CAMAANHNEKRFF.

This clonotype was picked up many times. The chain links TRBV12-3 or TRBV12-4 to TRBJ2-5, with 7 bases that match TRBD1. The CDR3 is 14 amino acids. Unmatched junction bases numbered 6, after V lost 5 bases and J lost 3 bases. Written as DNA, the CDR3 is TGTGCCAGCAGTACCAGGGACAGAGAAGAGACCCAGTACTTC. Its protein product is CASSTRDREETQYF.

The genes are TRBV29-1 and TRBJ2-1; D is undetermined. The V and J ends lost 7 bases and 6 bases respectively, with 19 bases between them. The CDR3 runs 14 residues. Germline assignment: CDR1 SQVTM and CDR2 ANQGSEA. The CDR3 DNA is TGCAGCGCCGAGAGGAGCTTGGTTGGCAATGAGCAGTTCTTC. Translated, it gives CSAERSLVGNEQFF.

The chain combines TRBV5-1 with TRBJ2-2; D is perhaps TRBD2 (6 bases). Trimming pared 2 bases from V and 5 bases from J, leaving 16 bases between. In germline, CDR1 is SGHRS, CDR2 YFSETQ. This CDR3 comprises 16 residues. CDR3 nucleotides: TGCGCCAGCAGCTTACTGTGGGGGGATTCTACCGGGGAGCTGTTTTTT. Protein product: CASSLLWGDSTGELFF.